Below are 31 T cell receptor beta chains sequenced from a single sample in a study of blood T cell repertoires in COVID-19. Only in-frame clones appear in the TCRdb table, and some are missing; sequencing was by immunoSEQ multiplex PCR. Among roughly 87,000 clones, more than 70% were seen once, and the ten largest hold about 25%. What was sequenced was peripheral blood. These receptors all come from a human donor in a cohort sampled during active COVID-19.

The chain employs TRBV28 and TRBJ2-1; tentative D call: TRBD2 (6 bases). Trimming cost V 6 bases and J 8 bases, with 14 bases left between them. Germline V gives CDR1 MDHEN, CDR2 SYDVKM. This CDR3 spans 13 amino acids. The CDR3 DNA sequence: TGTGCCAGCAGCCCGCGGGGTGGCGATGAGCAGTTCTTC. Protein sequence: CASSPRGGDEQFF.

The chain carries TRBV28 and TRBJ1-5; D perhaps matches TRBD1 (5 bases). V gave up 5 bases and J gave up 7 bases, with 18 bases separating them. This CDR3 is 15 amino acids long. Germline V CDR1 and CDR2: MDHEN, SYDVKM. CDR3 sequence: CASSLVGGTGQPQHF. DNA of the CDR3: TGTGCCAGCAGTCTGGTCGGGGGGACGGGGCAGCCCCAGCATTTT.

The rearrangement uses TRBV7-2 and TRBJ2-7; 8 bases line up with TRBD1. The length of the CDR3 is 15 residues. After removal of 5 bases from V and 6 bases from J, the junction contained 12 bases not matched to a gene. The germline CDR1 and CDR2 sequences are SGHTA and FQGNSA. CDR3 nucleotides: TGTGCCAGCAGCATTAGAATCAGGGGGCGCATCGAGCAGTACTTC. Amino acid sequence: CASSIRIRGRIEQYF.

V usage is TRBV29-1 and J usage is TRBJ2-6; a possible D gene is TRBD1 (7 bases). The V gene's germline CDR1 is SQVTM and CDR2 ANQGSEA. This CDR3 has 16 amino acids. With 7 bases removed from V and 2 bases from J, the gap between germline ends came to 18 bases. CDR3 loop: CSASVPGGPGANVLTF. CDR3 sequence (DNA): TGCAGCGCTTCGGTCCCAGGGGGGCCTGGGGCCAACGTCCTGACTTTC.

The chain joins TRBV4-3 to TRBJ2-2; 16 bases map to TRBD2. The CDR3 loop spans 19 amino acids. CDR1 is LGHNA, CDR2 YSLEER, per germline. The V gene end was trimmed by 2 bases and the J gene end by 5 bases; junction bases not matched to a gene: 8. CDR3 nucleotides: TGCGCCAGCAGCCAAAGGGTGGTGGGACTAGCGGGAGGGACCGGGGAGCTGTTTTTT. It translates to CASSQRVVGLAGGTGELFF.

This clone has just one count. V gene TRBV5-1 combines with J gene TRBJ2-2; 9 nucleotides agree with TRBD2. The CDR3 extends over 16 amino acids. The ends lost 4 bases at V and 1 base at J; junction bases unmatched: 5. Germline CDR1 and CDR2: SGHRS and YFSETQ. CDR3 region: CASSTGLARNTGELFF. The CDR3 nucleotides are TGCGCCAGCAGCACCGGACTAGCGAGGAACACCGGGGAGCTGTTTTTT. The whole variable domain, filled in from reference TRBV5-1 and TRBJ2-2, reads KAGVTQTPRYLIKTRGQQVTLSCSPISGHRSVSWYQQTPGQGLQFLFEYFSETQRNKGNFPGRFSGRQFSNSRSEMNVSTLELGDSALYLCASSTGLARNTGELFFGEGSRLTVL.

The chain combines TRBV5-4 with TRBJ2-5, with D possibly TRBD2 on 5 matching bases. V gave up 2 bases and J gave up 3 bases, with 14 bases separating them. The CDR3 contains 15 residues. Looked up from germline, CDR1 is SGHNT and CDR2 is YYREEE (reference sequence). The CDR3 sequence: CASSLFTSGKETQYF. The CDR3 DNA reads TGTGCCAGCAGCTTATTCACCTCGGGGAAAGAGACCCAGTACTTC.

This clone showed up just a few times. The chain joins TRBV28 to TRBJ2-5, with D unclear. This CDR3 contains 15 residues. CDR1 MDHEN and CDR2 SYDVKM come from the germline V gene. With 5 bases removed from V and 2 bases from J, the gap between germline ends came to 15 bases. Written as DNA, the CDR3 is TGTGCCAGCAGTCCCACCTTTGGCGGACAAGAGACCCAGTACTTC. It specifies CASSPTFGGQETQYF. The full variable domain, with the rest looked up from reference TRBV28 and TRBJ2-5, is DVKVTQSSRYLVKRTGEKVFLECVQDMDHENMFWYRQDPGLGLRLIYFSYDVKMKEKGDIPEGYSVSREKKERFSLILESASTNQTSMYLCASSPTFGGQETQYFGPGTRLLVL.

The chain recombines TRBV29-1 with TRBJ2-5; 8 bases match TRBD2. The V segment lost 3 bases and the J segment 5 bases; nucleotides outside the gene matches: 11. Germline loops: CDR1 SQVTM, CDR2 ANQGSEA. The CDR3 loop spans 15 amino acids. The CDR3 DNA sequence: TGCAGCGTTGATTCGGGGGGGGGCATCTTTGAGACCCAGTACTTC. It encodes CSVDSGGGIFETQYF.

V gene TRBV24-1 combines with J gene TRBJ1-5; 10 nucleotides agree with TRBD1. Germline V gene sequence: CDR1 KGHDR, CDR2 SFDVKD. V lost 5 bases and J lost 0; bases outside the gene matches: 6. The CDR3 consists of 17 residues. The CDR3 here is CATSGGQGPYSNQPQHF. The DNA of the CDR3 is TGTGCCACCAGTGGGGGACAGGGGCCTTATAGCAATCAGCCCCAGCATTTT.

Only one count was recorded for this clone. The rearrangement links TRBV3-1 (or the pseudogene TRBV3-2) to TRBJ2-1; D is uncertain. The CDR3 contains 12 residues. CDR1 is LGHDT, CDR2 YNNKEL, per germline (reference sequence). V dropped 0 bases and J dropped 9 bases, with 6 bases sitting between them. Here the CDR3 DNA reads TGTGCCAGCAGCCAAGATTCGCGTGAGCAGTTCTTC. As protein: CASSQDSREQFF.

The V and J genes are TRBV7-2 and TRBJ2-3; TRBD1 matches at 9 bases. Trimming removed 4 bases from V and 7 bases from J; junction bases left unmatched: 6. Germline assignment: CDR1 SGHTA and CDR2 FQGNSA. CDR3 length equals 14 residues. The chain's CDR3 is CASSSSDRGNTQYF. For the CDR3, the DNA is TGTGCCAGCAGCTCGTCGGACAGGGGAAATACGCAGTATTTT.

The chain is built from TRBV5-1 and TRBJ2-7; D might be TRBD2 (7 bases). The CDR3 runs 16 residues. V was pared by 5 bases and J by 0 bases, with 18 bases between. The germline gives CDR1 SGHRS, CDR2 YFSETQ. The CDR3: CASSPWGGGLSYEQYF. The CDR3 nucleotides are TGCGCCAGCAGTCCCTGGGGAGGGGGGCTCTCCTACGAGCAGTACTTC.

The chain recombines TRBV5-1 with TRBJ2-7; 8 nucleotides match TRBD1. The V gene's germline CDR1 is SGHRS and CDR2 YFSETQ. V shed 4 bases and J 6 bases; nucleotides not matched to a gene: 9. CDR3 size: 14 residues. DNA of the CDR3: TGCGCCAGCAGCGTCGCCGGGACAGGAGGCGAGCAGTACTTC. This sequence encodes CASSVAGTGGEQYF.

The table lists this clone with a count of one. V is TRBV19 and J is TRBJ2-1; possibly TRBD1 for D (5 bases). The CDR3 covers 13 residues. Germline CDR1 is LNHDA and CDR2 is SQIVND (reference sequence). V lost 4 bases, J lost 3 bases, and 7 bases lay in between. CDR3 DNA: TGTGCCAGTAGTACGACAGACTACAATGAGCAGTTCTTC. Amino acids: CASSTTDYNEQFF.

This clone was seen only a few times. The chain uses TRBV2 and TRBJ1-5, with 12 bases lining up with TRBD1. The junction had 4 bases not matched to a gene; V was cut back by 5 bases and J by 8 bases. This CDR3 comprises 14 residues. Per the germline V gene, CDR1 is SNHLY and CDR2 is FYNNEI. The DNA of the CDR3 is TGTGCCAGCAGTAGTGGGACAGGGGGCGAGCCCCAGCATTTT. Translation: CASSSGTGGEPQHF.

V gene TRBV28 combines with J gene TRBJ2-7, with 9 positions matching TRBD1. CDR3 size: 15 residues. CDR1 is MDHEN, CDR2 SYDVKM, per germline. V shed 5 bases and J 1 base; nucleotides not matched to a gene: 6. The DNA of the CDR3 is TGTGCCAGCAGTATTCGGGACAGGGCATCCTACGAGCAGTACTTC. Encoded protein: CASSIRDRASYEQYF.

The chain carries TRBV7-2 and TRBJ1-1; TRBD1 matches 8 bases. Germline loops: CDR1 SGHTA, CDR2 FQGNSA. V gave up 3 bases and J gave up 4 bases; unmatched junction bases: 7. This CDR3 has 15 amino acids. CDR3 loop: CASSFGQGGGTEAFF. The CDR3 DNA reads TGTGCCAGCAGCTTTGGACAGGGAGGTGGCACTGAAGCTTTCTTT.

This chain links TRBV19 with TRBJ1-5, with D hard to call. Germline V gene data show CDR1 as LNHDA and CDR2 as SQIVND (reference sequence). The CDR3 loop spans 13 amino acids. V gave up 7 bases and J gave up 4 bases, with 11 bases separating them. CDR3 sequence: CASTIGGNQPQHF. DNA of the CDR3: TGTGCCAGTACCATCGGAGGGAATCAGCCCCAGCATTTT.

V is TRBV6-2 or TRBV6-3 and J is TRBJ2-5, with D perhaps TRBD1 (5 bases). This CDR3 spans 15 amino acids. V was clipped by 6 bases and J by 2 bases, with 16 bases between them. Germline V gene lookup returns CDR1 MNHEY and CDR2 SVGEGT. The CDR3 region has the DNA TGTGCCAGCAGCCCGACGCCTGACAGTCAAGAGACCCAGTACTTC. It encodes CASSPTPDSQETQYF.

This rearrangement joins TRBV19 to TRBJ2-7; 10 bases agree with TRBD2. The CDR3 sequence is 14 residues long. Trimming removed 5 bases from V and 7 bases from J; junction bases left unmatched: 8. Per germline, CDR1 LNHDA and CDR2 SQIVND (reference sequence). CDR3 sequence reads: CASSGAGGLGEQYF. CDR3 DNA: TGTGCCAGTAGTGGAGCGGGGGGGCTGGGAGAGCAGTACTTC.

Here the CDR3 reads CASRPGQLYEQYF. The CDR3 region has the DNA TGTGCCAGCAGGCCGGGACAGCTCTACGAGCAGTACTTC. The genes are TRBV6-5 and TRBJ2-7, with 7 positions matching TRBD1. The CDR3 is 13 residues long. V dropped 6 bases and J dropped 3; count of bases not matched to a gene: 5. Germline CDR1 MNHEY, CDR2 SVGAGI.

The chain uses TRBV6-2 or TRBV6-3 and TRBJ2-1, with TRBD2 matching over 12 bases. The V gene's germline CDR1 is MNHEY and CDR2 SVGEGT. The CDR3 is 15 amino acids. V gave up 5 bases and J gave up 6 bases; unmatched junction bases: 5. CDR3 bases: TGTGCCAGCAGTCTAGCGGGGGGGAAAGGCAATGAGCAGTTCTTC. Residues: CASSLAGGKGNEQFF.

This chain links TRBV6-5 with TRBJ2-7; 9 nucleotides align to TRBD2. V lost 2 bases and J lost 5; bases outside the gene matches: 4. CDR3 length equals 14 residues. The V gene's germline CDR1 is MNHEY and CDR2 SVGAGI. CDR3 bases: TGTGCCAGCAGTTACCGCGGGAGGGAAGACGAGCAGTACTTC. As protein: CASSYRGREDEQYF.

The chain has TRBV20-1 and TRBJ2-2, with 7 nucleotides matching TRBD2. The CDR3 consists of 16 residues. J was trimmed by 3 bases and V by 3 bases; bases with no gene match: 10. The germline CDR1 and CDR2 sequences are DFQATT and SNEGSKA (reference sequence). In DNA form, the CDR3 reads TGCAGTGCTAGTATTCGCAGCGGGGTTTACACCGGGGAGCTGTTTTTT. It is translated as CSASIRSGVYTGELFF.

This clone was seen only a few times. This chain uses TRBV7-2 with TRBJ2-5; D is unclear. This CDR3 region has 14 residues. The germline CDR1 and CDR2 sequences are SGHTA and FQGNSA. V lost 0 bases to trimming and J lost 4 bases, with 9 bases between them. CDR3 in amino acids: CASSLAVLRETQYF. CDR3 in DNA: TGTGCCAGCAGCTTAGCGGTACTACGAGAGACCCAGTACTTC. Complete variable domain (other parts from reference TRBV7-2 and TRBJ2-5): GAGVSQSPSNKVTEKGKDVELRCDPISGHTALYWYRQSLGQGLEFLIYFQGNSAPDKSGLPSDRFSAERTGGSVSTLTIQRTQQEDSAVYLCASSLAVLRETQYFGPGTRLLVL.

This clone was seen more than once but under ten times. V gene TRBV9 combines with J gene TRBJ2-7, with 7 bases matching TRBD1. Germline trimming cut 2 bases from V and 0 bases from J; bases unmatched to any gene: 2. The length of the CDR3 is 14 residues. CDR1 and CDR2 (germline): SGDLS, YYNGEE. CDR3 loop: CASSVGQDSYEQYF. The CDR3 DNA is TGTGCCAGCAGCGTTGGACAGGACTCCTACGAGCAGTACTTC.

This clone has a single count. The chain joins TRBV7-2 to TRBJ2-2, with 7 bases fitting TRBD1. The CDR3 runs 15 residues. Germline CDR1 SGHTA, CDR2 FQGNSA. V shed 2 bases, J shed 2 bases, and the junction held 2 bases outside the gene matches. CDR3 sequence: CASSLHRGNTGELFF. The CDR3 nucleotides read TGTGCCAGCAGCTTACACAGGGGCAACACCGGGGAGCTGTTTTTT.

The J gene is TRBJ1-4, the V gene TRBV19; D is perhaps TRBD1 (6 bases). Trimming stripped 11 bases from V and 4 bases from J, with 8 bases between. CDR3 length: 11 amino acids. CDR1 is LNHDA and CDR2 is SQIVND in the germline V gene (reference sequence). CDR3 in DNA: TGTGCCGGGGGCCTTAATGAAAAACTGTTTTTT. This sequence encodes CAGGLNEKLFF.

The chain links TRBV7-8 to TRBJ2-7; 10 nucleotides agree with TRBD1. The germline V gene encodes CDR1 SGHVS and CDR2 FQNEAQ. The CDR3 extends over 14 amino acids. With 5 bases clipped from V and 5 bases from J, the junction kept 6 bases outside the gene matches. CDR3 loop: CASSHGQGVNEQYF. The CDR3 region has the DNA TGTGCCAGCAGCCACGGACAGGGGGTTAACGAGCAGTACTTC. The full variable domain, in which reference TRBV7-8 and TRBJ2-7 provide the parts outside the CDR3, is GAGVSQSPRYKVAKRGQDVALRCDPISGHVSLFWYQQALGQGPEFLTYFQNEAQLDKSGLPSDRFFAERPEGSVSTLKIQRTQQEDSAVYLCASSHGQGVNEQYFGPGTRLTVT.

J is TRBJ2-1 and V is TRBV7-2; 7 bases are shared with TRBD2. The CDR3 is 12 amino acids. V gave up 3 bases and J gave up 12 bases; unmatched junction bases: 5. In germline, CDR1 is SGHTA, CDR2 FQGNSA. CDR3 in amino acids: CASSFSAGVQFF. The CDR3 DNA follows: TGTGCCAGCAGCTTCAGTGCGGGAGTGCAGTTCTTC.